What follows are 23 T cell receptor beta chains derived from one specimen sequenced in a study of shared clonotypes between healthy human individuals. This table comes from immunoSEQ multiplex PCR, and its TCRdb copy is limited to in-frame clones, with some not included. Among approximately 110,000 clones listed, roughly 66% were seen once. Sequencing input: memory CD8+ T cells sorted from blood. Noted subset: CD45RO+ cells pooled with CCR7-negative TemRA cells. The receptors were gathered from a woman in her 30s in good health.

The J gene is TRBJ2-4, the V gene TRBV13; 8 nucleotides match TRBD2. The CDR3 totals 23 residues. V dropped 0 bases and J dropped 0; count of bases not matched to a gene: 22. Germline-derived CDR1 and CDR2 are PRHDT and FYEKMQ (reference sequence). CDR3 sequence (DNA): TGTGCCAGCAGCTTAGGTATGGCATGGGAGGATAGCGGGACCACCCTAGCCAAAAACATTCAGTACTTC. Translated, it gives CASSLGMAWEDSGTTLAKNIQYF.

This clone was counted a single time. The chain links TRBV7-9 to TRBJ2-3; D possibly uses TRBD1 or TRBD2 (5 bases each). There are 17 residues in the CDR3. Trimming left V 5 bases short and J 4 bases short, with 22 bases between. Looked up from germline, CDR1 is SEHNR and CDR2 is FQNEAQ (reference sequence). The CDR3 loop is CASSPGPGGLGADTQYF. In nucleotides, the CDR3 is TGTGCCAGCAGCCCAGGGCCCGGAGGCCTCGGGGCAGATACGCAGTATTTT.

The chain is built from TRBV28 and TRBJ2-7; D unresolved. Germline CDR1 MDHEN, CDR2 SYDVKM. V lost 1 base and J lost 3, with 4 bases in between. This CDR3 is 12 amino acids long. CDR3 DNA: TGTGCCAGCAGTTTATCCAACTACGAGCAGTACTTC. Translating it yields CASSLSNYEQYF. Variable domain in full (rest from reference TRBV28 and TRBJ2-7): DVKVTQSSRYLVKRTGEKVFLECVQDMDHENMFWYRQDPGLGLRLIYFSYDVKMKEKGDIPEGYSVSREKKERFSLILESASTNQTSMYLCASSLSNYEQYFGPGTRLTVT.

The chain couples TRBV28 to TRBJ1-4, with D uncertain. This CDR3 region has 15 residues. Germline V CDR1 and CDR2: MDHEN, SYDVKM. V lost 7 bases and J lost 0, with 12 bases in between. Here the CDR3 reads CASKTRAATNEKLFF. CDR3 nucleotides: TGTGCCAGCAAGACGAGGGCTGCAACTAATGAAAAACTGTTTTTT.

The chain recombines TRBV2 with TRBJ2-3; 9 positions agree with TRBD1. Germline lookup yields CDR1 SNHLY and CDR2 FYNNEI. The CDR3 runs 15 residues. V was clipped by 8 bases and J by 3 bases; unmatched bases: 9. CDR3 sequence: CASFSGTGRTDTQYF. For the CDR3, the DNA is TGTGCCAGCTTCTCGGGGACAGGGCGTACAGATACGCAGTATTTT.

This clone showed up many times. The gene calls are TRBV7-9 and TRBJ1-2; no firm D call. CDR1 is SEHNR and CDR2 is FQNEAQ in the germline V gene (reference sequence). This CDR3 region has 12 residues. This chain's CDR3 is CAGNTEVYGYTF. CDR3 DNA: TGTGCGGGCAACACGGAGGTCTATGGCTACACCTTC. Drawing the rest from reference TRBV7-9 and TRBJ1-2, the complete variable domain is DTGVSQNPRHKITKRGQNVTFRCDPISEHNRLYWYRQTLGQGPEFLTYFQNEAQLEKSRLLSDRFSAERPKGSFSTLEIQRTEQGDSAMYLCAGNTEVYGYTFGSGTRLTVV.

V is TRBV5-6 and J is TRBJ1-1; unclear D gene. The CDR3 extends over 14 amino acids. Trimming pared 5 bases from V and 3 bases from J, leaving 14 bases between. Germline CDR1 SGHDT, CDR2 YYEEEE. Here the CDR3 DNA reads TGTGCCAGCAGACCCCAACACGGGGACACTGAAGCTTTCTTT. Amino acids: CASRPQHGDTEAFF. The full variable domain, completed using reference TRBV5-6 and TRBJ1-1, is DAGVTQSPTHLIKTRGQQVTLRCSPKSGHDTVSWYQQALGQGPQFIFQYYEEEERQRGNFPDRFSGHQFPNYSSELNVNALLLGDSALYLCASRPQHGDTEAFFGQGTRLTVV.

There are a few counts of this clone. The chain couples TRBV7-9 to TRBJ1-2, with TRBD1 matching 7 bases. The CDR3 consists of 13 residues. Germline CDR1 SEHNR, CDR2 FQNEAQ (reference sequence). Unmatched junction bases numbered 9, after V lost 5 bases and J lost 9 bases. The CDR3 coding sequence is TGTGCCAGCAGCCCCGGGACAGCCCTGAGCTACACCTTC. Amino acid sequence: CASSPGTALSYTF. The full variable domain, its missing parts supplied by reference TRBV7-9 and TRBJ1-2, is DTGVSQNPRHKITKRGQNVTFRCDPISEHNRLYWYRQTLGQGPEFLTYFQNEAQLEKSRLLSDRFSAERPKGSFSTLEIQRTEQGDSAMYLCASSPGTALSYTFGSGTRLTVV.

CDR3 amino acids: CASSLNNQPQHF. CDR3 bases: TGTGCCAGCAGTTTAAACAATCAGCCCCAGCATTTT. The rearrangement uses TRBV28 and TRBJ1-5; no definite D call. CDR3 length: 12 amino acids. V was shortened by 2 bases and J by 3 bases, with 2 bases between the two germline ends. Germline V gives CDR1 MDHEN, CDR2 SYDVKM.

This chain links TRBV19 with TRBJ2-7; TRBD1 agrees at 9 bases. The CDR3 is made up of 11 amino acids. The ends lost 6 bases at V and 10 bases at J; junction bases unmatched: 4. Germline loops: CDR1 LNHDA, CDR2 SQIVND (reference sequence). The CDR3 reads CASRQGADQYF. In DNA form, the CDR3 reads TGTGCCAGTAGACAGGGGGCGGACCAGTACTTC.

V and J are TRBV25-1 and TRBJ1-6; D call uncertain. This CDR3 region has 13 residues. Trimming removed 3 bases at V and 7 bases at J, with 7 bases between. The germline CDR1 and CDR2 sequences are MGHDK and SYGVNS. DNA of the CDR3: TGTGCCAGCAGTGAGCTTATCAATTCACCCCTCCACTTT. The encoded protein is CASSELINSPLHF.

V is TRBV19 and J is TRBJ1-2; no definite D call. V lost 2 bases, J lost 5 bases, and 15 bases lay in between. This CDR3 spans 15 amino acids. Germline CDR1 LNHDA, CDR2 SQIVND (reference sequence). The CDR3 DNA reads as TGTGCCAGTAGTATACGGTCGGGCCAGATATATGGCTACACCTTC. Translated: CASSIRSGQIYGYTF.

This clone was detected only once. This chain joins TRBV7-2 and TRBJ2-7, with D possibly being TRBD1 (6 bases). Trimming cost V 2 bases and J 7 bases, with 15 bases left between them. The CDR3 sequence is 14 residues long. Germline V CDR1 and CDR2: SGHTA, FQGNSA. In DNA, the CDR3 is TGTGCCAGCAGCTTAACACAGGGAGTAGGTGAGCAGTACTTC. Encoded protein: CASSLTQGVGEQYF.

This clone was seen more than once but under ten times. V and J are TRBV5-1 and TRBJ2-5, with 8 bases lining up with TRBD2. The J segment lost 4 bases and the V segment lost 3 bases, leaving 5 bases of the junction unmatched. This CDR3 has 14 residues. The germline gives CDR1 SGHRS, CDR2 YFSETQ. As DNA, the CDR3 is TGCGCCAGCAGCTCCGGGACTAGGGTAGAGACCCAGTACTTC. Translation gives CASSSGTRVETQYF.

As DNA, the CDR3 is TGTGCCAGCAGTTTCTATCCAACTAATGAAAAACTGTTTTTT. This translates into CASSFYPTNEKLFF. This chain uses TRBV27 with TRBJ1-4, with unresolved D. The ends were cut back, 3 bases at V and 0 bases at J, with 5 bases in the middle. CDR1 MNHEY and CDR2 SMNVEV come from the germline V gene (reference sequence). The CDR3 is 14 amino acids.

The genes are TRBV5-1 and TRBJ1-1; D might be TRBD1 (5 bases). The CDR3 length is 14 residues. Trimming cost V 2 bases and J 4 bases, with 12 bases left between them. Germline loops: CDR1 SGHRS, CDR2 YFSETQ. The CDR3 sequence: CASSFVGVGTEAFF. The CDR3 coding sequence is TGCGCCAGCAGCTTTGTAGGGGTCGGCACTGAAGCTTTCTTT.

This clone was picked up many times. V usage is TRBV19 and J usage is TRBJ1-5; D remains ambiguous. CDR3 length: 12 residues. Trimming stripped 8 bases from V and 5 bases from J, with 10 bases between. The germline gives CDR1 LNHDA, CDR2 SQIVND (reference sequence). The CDR3 nucleotides read TGTGCCAGTGGTTACATCGATCAGCCCCAGCATTTT. Residues: CASGYIDQPQHF.

About this clone itself: A far larger clone is a single base away, which makes a read error likely. Other DNA sequences in this sample translate to the same CDR3. The chain joins TRBV4-1 to TRBJ2-7, with TRBD2 matching 7 bases. The CDR3 extends over 16 amino acids. The germline V gene encodes CDR1 MGHRA and CDR2 YSYEKL. The ends lost 0 bases at V and 2 bases at J; junction bases unmatched: 7. The CDR3 sequence: CASSQEGAGDPYEQYF. As DNA, the CDR3 is TGCGCCAGCAGCCAAGAAGGGGCGGGAGATCCCTACGAGCAGTACTTC.

V usage is TRBV27 and J usage is TRBJ2-3; D call uncertain. CDR1 is MNHEY, CDR2 SMNVEV, per germline (reference sequence). This CDR3 has 15 amino acids. Trimming pared 2 bases from V and 2 bases from J, leaving 11 bases between. The CDR3 region is CASSLILRSTDTQYF. The CDR3 nucleotides are TGTGCCAGCAGTTTAATTCTGAGATCCACAGATACGCAGTATTTT.

The rearrangement uses TRBV5-1 and TRBJ2-3; tentatively, D is TRBD2 (7 bases). The CDR3 runs to 18 residues. Germline CDR1 is SGHRS and CDR2 is YFSETQ. Trimming pared 0 bases from V and 1 base from J, leaving 18 bases between. The CDR3 region has the DNA TGCGCCAGCAGCTTGGTAGGGGGAGGGACGACTGGCACAGATACGCAGTATTTT. Translated: CASSLVGGGTTGTDTQYF.

The V and J genes are TRBV4-1 and TRBJ1-1, with 7 positions matching TRBD1. Germline CDR1 reads MGHRA; CDR2 reads YSYEKL. Trimming cost V 0 bases and J 3 bases; bases outside gene matches: 1. The CDR3 is 14 amino acids. CDR3 residues: CASSQDRGDTEAFF. The DNA for the CDR3 is TGCGCCAGCAGCCAAGACAGGGGGGACACTGAAGCTTTCTTT.

This clone was found a few times. The chain combines TRBV6-5 with TRBJ2-5; perhaps TRBD2 as D (5 bases). Germline CDR1 MNHEY, CDR2 SVGAGI. V lost 2 bases and J 1 base, leaving 8 bases between the germline ends. CDR3 size: 14 residues. DNA of the CDR3: TGTGCCAGCAGTTACGCGGAGGCCCAAGAGACCCAGTACTTC. Protein product: CASSYAEAQETQYF.

The chain is built from TRBV9 and TRBJ2-5, with D perhaps matching TRBD1 or TRBD2 (6 bases each). The CDR3 is 14 residues long. Germline loops: CDR1 SGDLS, CDR2 YYNGEE. Between the trimmed V and J ends, which lost 3 bases and 5 bases, there was a span of 14 bases. The CDR3 reads CASSAGGGLETQYF. CDR3 coding DNA: TGTGCCAGCAGCGCCGGAGGGGGGCTGGAGACCCAGTACTTC.